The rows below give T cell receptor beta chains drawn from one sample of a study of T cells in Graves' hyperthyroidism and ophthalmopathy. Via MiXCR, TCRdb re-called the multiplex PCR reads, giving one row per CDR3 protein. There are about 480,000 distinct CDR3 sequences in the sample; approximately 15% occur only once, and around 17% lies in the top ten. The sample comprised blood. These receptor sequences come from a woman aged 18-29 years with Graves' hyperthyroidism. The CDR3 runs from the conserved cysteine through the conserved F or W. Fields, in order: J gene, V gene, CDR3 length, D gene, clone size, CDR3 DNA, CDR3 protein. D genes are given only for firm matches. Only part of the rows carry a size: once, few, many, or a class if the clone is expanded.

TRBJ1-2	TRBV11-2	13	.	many	TGTGCCAGCAGCTCACAGACTAACTATGGCTACACCTTC	CASSSQTNYGYTF
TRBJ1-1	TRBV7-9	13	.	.	TGTGCCAGCAGCTTGCCAGTGCGGTCTGAAGCTTTCTTT	CASSLPVRSEAFF
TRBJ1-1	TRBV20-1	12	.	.	TGCAGTGCCCGGGACGCGGACACTGAAGCTTTCTTT	CSARDADTEAFF
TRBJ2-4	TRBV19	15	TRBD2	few	TGTGCCAGTAGTCAGCGGGAGGTAGCCAAAAACATTCAGTACTTC	CASSQREVAKNIQYF
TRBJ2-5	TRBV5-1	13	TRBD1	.	TGCGCCAGCAGCTGGGGACAGGGAGAGACCCAGTACTTC	CASSWGQGETQYF
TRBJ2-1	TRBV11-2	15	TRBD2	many	TGTGCCAGCAGCCCTAACGGGAGGGTGAGGAATGAGCAGTTCTTC	CASSPNGRVRNEQFF
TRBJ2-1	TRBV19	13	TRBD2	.	TGTGCCAGTGCGGGGGAATCCTACAATGAGCAGTTCTTC	CASAGESYNEQFF
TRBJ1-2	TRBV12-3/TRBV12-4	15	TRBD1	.	TGTGCCAGCAGTTTAAGAGCGACAGGGAGCGATGGCTACACCTTC	CASSLRATGSDGYTF
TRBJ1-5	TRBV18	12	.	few	TGTGCCAGCTCACCGATCCGAGCCTTCCTGCATTTT	CASSPIRAFLHF
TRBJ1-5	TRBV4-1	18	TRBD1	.	TGCGCCAGCAGCCGCTCAATAGGACAGGGTAAACGAAATCAGCCCCAGCATTTT	CASSRSIGQGKRNQPQHF
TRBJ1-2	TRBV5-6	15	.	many	TGTGCCAGCAGCTTGGTTACGGGGGGAGACTATGGCTACACCTTC	CASSLVTGGDYGYTF
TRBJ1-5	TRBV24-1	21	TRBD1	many	TGTGCCACCAGTGATTTACTCCCCGGGACAGGCACCATAGGGAGCAATCAGCCCCAGCATTTT	CATSDLLPGTGTIGSNQPQHF
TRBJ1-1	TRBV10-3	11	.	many	TGTGCCATCGCGGTTGGGACGGAAGCTTTCTTT	CAIAVGTEAFF
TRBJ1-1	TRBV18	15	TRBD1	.	TGTGCCAGCTCACGTACGGGACAGCCGAACACTGAAGCTTTCTTT	CASSRTGQPNTEAFF
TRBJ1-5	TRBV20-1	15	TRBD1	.	TGCAGTGCTTCTTTAGGCAGGGGGCTTTATCAGCCCCAGCATTTT	CSASLGRGLYQPQHF
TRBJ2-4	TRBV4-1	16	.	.	TGCGCCAGCAGCCAAGTTTCGTCTCTAGGCAAAAACATTCAGTACTTC	CASSQVSSLGKNIQYF
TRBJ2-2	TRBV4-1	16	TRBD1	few	TGCGCCAGCAGCCAAGGTCCCCCCGACAGGGAAAATGGGCTGTTTTTT	CASSQGPPDRENGLFF
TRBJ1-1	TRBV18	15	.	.	TGTGCCAGCTCACCGTCCAGGGCCGGAGCCACTGAAGCTTTCTTT	CASSPSRAGATEAFF
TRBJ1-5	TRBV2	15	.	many	TGTGCCAGCAGGGCCGTACCGAGGCTCGGGGAGCCCCAGCATTTT	CASRAVPRLGEPQHF
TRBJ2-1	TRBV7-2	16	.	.	TGTGCCAGCAGCCCTCCCGGGCGCCCCTCCTACAATGAGCAGTTCTTC	CASSPPGRPSYNEQFF
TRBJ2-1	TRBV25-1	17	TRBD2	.	TGTGCCAGCAGTGATCATCTAGCGGGAGGGCCAGGGAATGAGCAGTTCTTC	CASSDHLAGGPGNEQFF
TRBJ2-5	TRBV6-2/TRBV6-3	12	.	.	TGTGCCAACAGCCTGACTCAAGAGACCCAGTACTTC	CANSLTQETQYF
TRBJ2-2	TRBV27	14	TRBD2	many	TGTGCCAGCTCCTCCCTAGCGGGTCCCGGGGAGCTGTTTTTT	CASSSLAGPGELFF
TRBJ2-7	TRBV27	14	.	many	TGTGCCAGCAGTTCGCAGGGATTAACCTACGAGCAGTACTTC	CASSSQGLTYEQYF
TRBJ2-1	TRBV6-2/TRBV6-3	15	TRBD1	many	TGTGCCAGTAAACCGGGACAGGGGTTCGGCAATGAGCAGTTCTTC	CASKPGQGFGNEQFF
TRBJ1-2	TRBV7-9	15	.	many	TGTGCCAGCAGCCCCAAAAGCGGGATAGCTGCGGGCTACACCTTC	CASSPKSGIAAGYTF
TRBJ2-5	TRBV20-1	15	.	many	TGCAGTGCTAGAGGGGGGGGGCACACAGAAGAGACCCAGTACTTC	CSARGGGHTEETQYF
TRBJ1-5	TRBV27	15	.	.	TGTGCCAGCAGTTTATTCAGGGGCGGTAGTCAGCCCCAGCATTTT	CASSLFRGGSQPQHF
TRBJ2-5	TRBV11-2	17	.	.	TGTGCCAGCAGCTGGCAGGGTTTATCGGGACACCAAGAGACCCCGTACTTC	CASSWQGLSGHQETPYF
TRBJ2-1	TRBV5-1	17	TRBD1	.	TGCGCCAGCAGCTTGGATCAGTGGACAGGCTATGGTGATGAGCAGTTCTTC	CASSLDQWTGYGDEQFF
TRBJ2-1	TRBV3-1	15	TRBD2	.	TGTGCCAGCAGCCAGGAGCGGGGGGAATACAATGAGCAGTTCTTC	CASSQERGEYNEQFF
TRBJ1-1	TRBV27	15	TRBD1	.	TGTGCCAGCAGTTTATGGCAGGGGGTGATCACTGAAGCTTTCTTT	CASSLWQGVITEAFF
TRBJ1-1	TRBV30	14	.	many	TGTGCCTGGAGTGACAGAAACATGAACACTGAAGCTTTCTTT	CAWSDRNMNTEAFF